This T cell receptor beta chain came from a study of cytomegalovirus exposure and HLA in healthy donors. For the study at large: A previous analysis identified approximately 120 million unique TCR beta sequences derived from around 200 million T cells. Caucasian-associated ancestry cluster membership applied to approximately 80% of approximately 420 genotyped donors.

Donors were nominally healthy when sampled, though unrecorded immune exposures were likely. Whole-study results and caveats: In presence/absence analyses, roughly uniform sequencing depth across donors was assumed.

As regards this clone: Its antigen is not identified.

Both 60 Vbeta primers and 13 Jbeta primers went into the PCR. Sequenced by immunoSEQ multiplex PCR; TCRdb stores in-frame clones only, minus some. The data show roughly 100,000 clones, around two thirds seen once. Germline CDR1 reads SGHRS; CDR2 reads YFSETQ. V lost 4 bases, J lost 2 bases, and 8 bases stayed unmatched. CDR3 size: 15 residues. The sequenced sample consisted of PBMCs. The sequence was collected from a man between 50 and 59 years old in good health and CMV-seropositive. This sequence joins TRBV5-1 and TRBJ1-2; 7 bases agree with TRBD1. The CDR3 spells CASSTRQGSNYGYTF. The CDR3 DNA is TGCGCCAGCAGCACCAGACAGGGTTCCAACTATGGCTACACCTTC.